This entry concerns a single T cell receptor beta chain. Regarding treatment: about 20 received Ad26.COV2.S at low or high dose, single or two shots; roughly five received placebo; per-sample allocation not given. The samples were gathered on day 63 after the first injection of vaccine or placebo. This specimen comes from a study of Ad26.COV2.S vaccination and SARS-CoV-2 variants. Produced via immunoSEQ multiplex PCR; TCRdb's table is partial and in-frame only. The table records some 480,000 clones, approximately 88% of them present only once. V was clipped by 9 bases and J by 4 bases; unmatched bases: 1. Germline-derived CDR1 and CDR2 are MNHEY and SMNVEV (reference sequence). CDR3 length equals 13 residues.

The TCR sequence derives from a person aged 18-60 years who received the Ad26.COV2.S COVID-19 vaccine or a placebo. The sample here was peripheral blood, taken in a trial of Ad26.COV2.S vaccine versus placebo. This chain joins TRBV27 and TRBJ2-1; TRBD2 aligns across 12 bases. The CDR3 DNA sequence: TGTGCCAGTGGGACTAGCGGGTACAATGAGCAGTTCTTC. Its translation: CASGTSGYNEQFF.